The 32 T cell receptor beta chains given below trace back to one sample, sequenced in a study of control samples from healthy donors and cancer patients. Only in-frame clones appear in the TCRdb table, and some are missing; sequencing was by immunoSEQ multiplex PCR. The profile covers roughly 180,000 clones, with 91% appearing a single time and around 2% taken by the ten largest. The sample taken for sequencing was blood. These TCRs come from a woman between 40 and 55 years old in good health.

The chain employs TRBV27 and TRBJ1-6; 7 positions match TRBD1. V shed 2 bases and J 6 bases; nucleotides not matched to a gene: 13. The CDR3 has 18 amino acids. Germline V lookup: CDR1 MNHEY, CDR2 SMNVEV (reference sequence). DNA of the CDR3: TGTGCCAGCAGTTTAGGCCCCGTGGGACAGAACCTTAATTCACCCCTCCACTTT. This sequence encodes CASSLGPVGQNLNSPLHF.

The V and J genes are TRBV5-6 and TRBJ2-3; 11 bases agree with TRBD1. J was trimmed by 6 bases and V by 4 bases; bases with no gene match: 4. Germline lookup yields CDR1 SGHDT and CDR2 YYEEEE. The CDR3 consists of 14 residues. The CDR3 here is CASSPGQGADTQYF. Here the CDR3 DNA reads TGTGCCAGCAGCCCAGGACAGGGGGCCGATACGCAGTATTTT.

V and J are TRBV4-2 and TRBJ1-2; a possible D gene is TRBD1 (6 bases). Per germline, CDR1 LGHNA and CDR2 YNFKEQ. The V and J ends lost 0 bases and 8 bases respectively, with 7 bases between them. The CDR3 runs 12 residues. This chain's CDR3 is CASSQEQGGYTF. The DNA of the CDR3 is TGTGCCAGCAGCCAAGAACAGGGAGGCTACACCTTC.

The chain employs TRBV18 and TRBJ2-3; 8 bases agree with TRBD2. With 4 bases clipped from V and 7 bases from J, the junction kept 16 bases outside the gene matches. Looked up from germline, CDR1 is KGHSH and CDR2 is LQKENI. CDR3 length equals 17 residues. CDR3 in DNA: TGTGCCAGCTCACAAATTGAACGGGGGGGCCTACACTATACGCAGTATTTT. As protein: CASSQIERGGLHYTQYF.

The CDR3, as DNA: TGCGCCAGCAGCCCCCCTGGGACAGGGAGGACTGAAGCTTTCTTT. Protein product: CASSPPGTGRTEAFF. The V call is TRBV5-1, the J call TRBJ1-1, with 9 bases fitting TRBD1. Germline lookup yields CDR1 SGHRS and CDR2 YFSETQ. The CDR3 spans 15 residues. V dropped 4 bases and J dropped 5; count of bases not matched to a gene: 9.

This chain uses TRBV12-3 or TRBV12-4 with TRBJ2-5; the D is unclear. This CDR3 has 13 residues. The V end lost 6 bases, the J end lost 5 bases, and 13 bases lay between the germline ends. The CDR3 bases are TGTGCCAGCAGCCCTAAGGGCCGGGAGACCCAGTACTTC. The encoded protein is CASSPKGRETQYF.

J is TRBJ2-5 and V is TRBV5-1; D is possibly TRBD2 (6 bases). CDR1 SGHRS and CDR2 YFSETQ come from the germline V gene. The CDR3 consists of 16 residues. Between the trimmed V and J ends, which lost 7 bases and 1 base, there was a span of 20 bases. The CDR3 DNA follows: TGCGCCAGCGCCGGGGGAGTCCTCGGACCCCAAGAGACCCAGTACTTC. It translates to CASAGGVLGPQETQYF.

Only one count was recorded for this clone. The V call is TRBV6-5, the J call TRBJ2-5; 9 bases map to TRBD2. This CDR3 is 13 amino acids long. V shed 7 bases, J shed 4 bases, and the junction held 4 bases outside the gene matches. Germline V gives CDR1 MNHEY, CDR2 SVGAGI. CDR3 in amino acids: CASTFSGGETQYF. CDR3 nucleotides: TGTGCCAGCACCTTTAGCGGGGGAGAGACCCAGTACTTC.

The V gene is TRBV27, the J gene TRBJ1-4; TRBD1 agrees at 7 bases. The J segment lost 10 bases and the V segment lost 4 bases, leaving 6 bases of the junction unmatched. The CDR3 contains 13 residues. Germline V gene data show CDR1 as MNHEY and CDR2 as SMNVEV (reference sequence). CDR3 nucleotides: TGTGCCAGCAGTTGGGCAGGGGGGCGAAAACTGTTTTTT. It translates to CASSWAGGRKLFF.

The gene calls are TRBV4-2 and TRBJ2-3, with D tentatively TRBD1 or TRBD2 (6 bases each). V gave up 0 bases and J gave up 2 bases, with 12 bases separating them. Germline loops: CDR1 LGHNA, CDR2 YNFKEQ. The CDR3 is 16 residues long. The CDR3 reads CASSQEGGSYTDTQYF. CDR3 nucleotide sequence: TGTGCCAGCAGCCAAGAGGGGGGCAGCTACACAGATACGCAGTATTTT.

This clone was observed once. For the CDR3, the DNA is TGTGCCAGCTCACTCGGCTCCTATAATTCACCCCTCCACTTT. Encoded protein: CASSLGSYNSPLHF. The V and J genes are TRBV18 and TRBJ1-6; the D is unclear. Germline V gene data show CDR1 as KGHSH and CDR2 as LQKENI. There are 14 residues in the CDR3. V lost 4 bases and J 0 bases, leaving 4 bases between the germline ends. Combining the CDR3 with reference TRBV18 and TRBJ1-6 gives the whole variable domain NAGVMQNPRHLVRRRGQEARLRCSPMKGHSHVYWYRQLPEEGLKFMVYLQKENIIDESGMPKERFSAEFPKEGPSILRIQQVVRGDSAAYFCASSLGSYNSPLHFGNGTRLTVT.

This clone was detected once. The rearrangement uses TRBV9 and TRBJ1-6; D remains ambiguous. Per germline, CDR1 SGDLS and CDR2 YYNGEE. Trimming took off 0 bases at V and 7 bases at J, with 5 bases between the two ends. The CDR3 runs 13 residues. The CDR3 DNA sequence: TGTGCCAGCAGCGTAGAGTCCAATTCACCCCTCCACTTT. Translated, it gives CASSVESNSPLHF.

The count of this clone is one. This rearrangement joins TRBV19 to TRBJ1-1, with D unclear. Trimming shortened V by 3 bases and J by 0 bases, and 8 bases separated the two germline ends. The germline gives CDR1 LNHDA, CDR2 SQIVND (reference sequence). CDR3 length equals 14 residues. CDR3 DNA sequence: TGTGCCAGTAGTATGAACACTTTGAACACTGAAGCTTTCTTT. Protein: CASSMNTLNTEAFF.

This chain uses TRBV6-5 with TRBJ1-5; D possibly corresponds to TRBD1 (6 bases). There are 16 residues in the CDR3. Germline V gives CDR1 MNHEY, CDR2 SVGAGI. The V end lost 0 bases, the J end lost 6 bases, and 15 bases lay between the germline ends. As DNA, the CDR3 is TGTGCCAGCAGTTACTCGCGGCCGGGAGGGGGTCAGCCCCAGCATTTT. Its translation is CASSYSRPGGGQPQHF.

This chain uses TRBV3-1 (or the pseudogene TRBV3-2) with TRBJ2-7, with TRBD2 identical over 7 bases. CDR3 length: 11 amino acids. The V segment lost 2 bases and the J segment 13 bases; nucleotides outside the gene matches: 5. Germline V gene data show CDR1 as LGHDT and CDR2 as YNNKEL (reference sequence). CDR3 in amino acids: CASSQSRDYYF. The CDR3 DNA reads as TGTGCCAGCAGCCAAAGCCGGGACTACTACTTC.

This chain joins TRBV6-6 and TRBJ1-2; D is uncertain. Germline V gene sequence: CDR1 MNHNY, CDR2 SVGAGI (reference sequence). The CDR3 is made up of 14 amino acids. Trimming took off 6 bases at V and 4 bases at J, with 15 bases between the two ends. CDR3 nucleotides: TGTGCCAGCAGGCCGGGAGACCAACCCTATGGCTACACCTTC. Amino acids: CASRPGDQPYGYTF.

The V call is TRBV2, the J call TRBJ1-2; D may be TRBD1 (5 bases). V shed 0 bases and J shed 5 bases, with 16 bases lying between them. This CDR3 region has 16 residues. The germline gives CDR1 SNHLY, CDR2 FYNNEI. The CDR3 sequence is CASSEAWTPQGYGYTF. DNA of the CDR3: TGTGCCAGCAGTGAAGCGTGGACACCCCAAGGTTATGGCTACACCTTC.

The chain recombines TRBV21-1 with TRBJ2-3; the D call TRBD2 from the table was never checked on the DNA. TRBV21-1 is a pseudogene segment. The CDR3 contains 16 residues. CDR3 sequence: CASSKCLAGGPDTQYF. Here the CDR3 DNA reads TGTGCCAGCAGCAAGTGTCTAGCGGGGGGGCCTGATACGCAGTATTTT.

The chain uses TRBV11-2 and TRBJ2-3, with D possibly matching TRBD2 (7 bases). The CDR3 totals 12 residues. Germline V CDR1 and CDR2: SGHAT, FQNNGV. V lost 8 bases to trimming and J lost 5 bases, with 11 bases between them. The CDR3 sequence: CASGGARDTQYF. The CDR3 region has the DNA TGTGCCAGCGGGGGGGCCAGAGATACGCAGTATTTT.

The chain uses TRBV5-6 and TRBJ1-5; no clear D. The V gene lost 4 bases and the J gene lost 3 bases, with 11 bases spanning the gap. The CDR3 extends over 14 amino acids. Germline CDR1 reads SGHDT; CDR2 reads YYEEEE. In DNA form, the CDR3 reads TGTGCCAGCAGCCTAGGACGGCCCAATCAGCCCCAGCATTTT. As protein: CASSLGRPNQPQHF.

CDR3 DNA sequence: TGTGCCAGCAGCGCATCACAGGTTTTTACAGATACGCAGTATTTT. It yields the protein CASSASQVFTDTQYF. J is TRBJ2-3 and V is TRBV7-2, with D possibly matching TRBD1 (5 bases). V was clipped by 5 bases and J by 3 bases, with 15 bases between them. This CDR3 is built from 15 residues. CDR1 and CDR2 (germline): SGHTA, FQGNSA.

The chain has TRBV2 and TRBJ1-2; D is perhaps TRBD1 (5 bases). CDR1 is SNHLY and CDR2 is FYNNEI in the germline V gene. The CDR3 extends over 14 amino acids. Trimming left V 2 bases short and J 7 bases short, with 14 bases between. The CDR3, as DNA: TGTGCCAGCAGTGAACTATCAGGGTCGTCTGGCTACACCTTC. This encodes CASSELSGSSGYTF.

The genes are TRBV19 and TRBJ2-5, with 13 bases lining up with TRBD2. The CDR3 covers 16 residues. The J segment lost 2 bases and the V segment lost 1 base, leaving 1 base of the junction unmatched. The germline V gene encodes CDR1 LNHDA and CDR2 SQIVND (reference sequence). The CDR3 DNA sequence: TGTGCCAGTAGTATAGGGGGACTAGCGGGGCAAGAGACCCAGTACTTC. As protein: CASSIGGLAGQETQYF.

The chain carries TRBV6-6 and TRBJ1-3, with 7 bases matching TRBD1. The junction had 2 bases not matched to a gene; V was cut back by 2 bases and J by 4 bases. Per germline, CDR1 MNHNY and CDR2 SVGAGI (reference sequence). The length of the CDR3 is 14 residues. CDR3 sequence: CASSYPGQGNTIYF. Written as DNA, the CDR3 is TGTGCCAGCAGTTACCCGGGACAGGGAAACACCATATATTTT.

The genes are TRBV5-4 and TRBJ1-1; 7 bases are a match to TRBD1. The CDR3 has 14 amino acids. CDR1 is SGHNT, CDR2 YYREEE, per germline (reference sequence). V was clipped by 0 bases and J by 4 bases; unmatched bases: 3. The CDR3 DNA is TGTGCCAGCAGCTTGGACGCAGGGGGCACTGAAGCTTTCTTT. Protein product: CASSLDAGGTEAFF.

V is TRBV28 and J is TRBJ2-2, with 7 nucleotides matching TRBD1. Germline V gives CDR1 MDHEN, CDR2 SYDVKM. V lost 4 bases and J lost 6; bases outside the gene matches: 8. This CDR3 has 15 residues. CDR3 coding DNA: TGTGCCAGCAGTTCCCCGGGACAGCTCGCCGGGGAGCTGTTTTTT. Protein product: CASSSPGQLAGELFF.

The chain is built from TRBV16 and TRBJ1-5; no clear D gene. Germline-derived CDR1 and CDR2 are KGHSY and FQNENV. This CDR3 has 13 amino acids. The V end was cut by 5 bases, the J end by 6 bases, with 11 bases between. The CDR3 is CASSESGVQPQHF. For the CDR3, the DNA is TGTGCCAGCAGCGAGAGTGGGGTTCAGCCCCAGCATTTT.

V gene TRBV19 combines with J gene TRBJ1-1; D is possibly TRBD1 (5 bases). The CDR3 totals 13 residues. Germline loops: CDR1 LNHDA, CDR2 SQIVND (reference sequence). Trimming cost V 7 bases and J 1 base, with 10 bases left between them. The CDR3 DNA reads TGTGCCAGTACAGGGATCGCGAACACTGAAGCTTTCTTT. This gives the protein CASTGIANTEAFF.

The V gene is TRBV5-6, the J gene TRBJ1-2, with D unclear. The CDR3 sequence is 14 residues long. V dropped 2 bases and J dropped 1 base, with 9 bases sitting between them. Germline-derived CDR1 and CDR2 are SGHDT and YYEEEE. The CDR3 DNA reads TGTGCCAGCAGCTTTGGGCAGAATAACTATGGCTACACCTTC. This encodes CASSFGQNNYGYTF.

This chain joins TRBV9 and TRBJ2-1; 14 nucleotides agree with TRBD2. V trimming: 0 bases; J trimming: 0 bases; junction bases outside the gene matches: 5. CDR1 is SGDLS and CDR2 is YYNGEE in the germline V gene. The CDR3 is 19 residues long. The DNA for the CDR3 is TGTGCCAGCAGCGTAGGCCCCGGGACTAGCGGGAGCTCCTACAATGAGCAGTTCTTC. Amino acid sequence: CASSVGPGTSGSSYNEQFF.

This chain connects TRBV12-3 or TRBV12-4 to TRBJ1-2; 9 bases align to TRBD1. V was clipped by 6 bases and J by 5 bases; unmatched bases: 4. The CDR3 loop spans 13 amino acids. The DNA of the CDR3 is TGTGCCAGCAGAACAGGGGGCGCATATGGCTACACCTTC. Its translation is CASRTGGAYGYTF.

The gene calls are TRBV19 and TRBJ1-2; the D is unclear. This CDR3 has 17 amino acids. Trimming left V 4 bases short and J 3 bases short, with 21 bases between. Germline assignment: CDR1 LNHDA and CDR2 SQIVND (reference sequence). The CDR3 DNA sequence: TGTGCCAGTAGTAGAACAGCTTACCCGACGGGCCACTATGGCTACACCTTC. Its translation is CASSRTAYPTGHYGYTF.